The rows below give T cell receptor beta chains drawn from one sample of a study of blood T cell repertoires in COVID-19. Sequencing used immunoSEQ multiplex PCR; TCRdb keeps in-frame clones, though not all of them. The top ten hold around 25% of the sample, which has about 200,000 clones, approximately 80% seen once. The sequenced sample was peripheral blood. The receptors stem from a middle-aged man with acute or convalescent COVID-19. The CDR3 runs from the conserved cysteine through the conserved F or W. The D gene is left open where the match is weak. Clone size is shown for a subset of rows, as once, few, many or a class of expanded clone.

>TRBJ2-7|NA|TRBD1|TRBV12-3/TRBV12-4
TGTGCCAGCAGTTCAACAGGGGGCGCGGGGCAGTACTTC
CASSSTGGAGQYF
>TRBJ1-2|NA|NA|TRBV27
TGTGCCAGCAGTTCGCTCGGGAGGTACACCTTC
CASSSLGRYTF
>TRBJ1-2|NA|NA|TRBV25-1
TGTGCCAGCAGTGAATCGGGGTATGGCTACACCTTC
CASSESGYGYTF
>TRBJ2-1|NA|NA|TRBV7-8
TGTGCCAGCAGTATCCGGGACTCAGACGACAATGAGCAGTTCTTC
CASSIRDSDDNEQFF
>TRBJ1-5|NA|TRBD1|TRBV18
TGTGCCAGCTCACCGGACAGGGCTCAGCCCCAGCATTTT
CASSPDRAQPQHF
>TRBJ1-2|NA|TRBD1|TRBV6-6
TGTGCCAGCAGTCCCGAGACAGGGGGCTCTTATCCGTATGGCTACACCTTC
CASSPETGGSYPYGYTF
>TRBJ2-1|NA|NA|TRBV7-3
TGTGCCAGCAGCTTAAGAAGTAGGAGCTCCTACAATGAGCAGTTCTTC
CASSLRSRSSYNEQFF
>TRBJ1-2|NA|NA|TRBV9
TGTGCCAGCAGCCCCGGGAGTGGCTACACCTTC
CASSPGSGYTF
>TRBJ1-5|few|NA|TRBV28
TGTGCCAGCAGTCCCCTAAATCAGCCCCAGCATTTT
CASSPLNQPQHF
>TRBJ2-3|NA|NA|TRBV7-2
TGTGCCAGCAGCCCCCCCAGGCCCATGGCGGATACGCAGTATTTT
CASSPPRPMADTQYF
>TRBJ2-7|NA|NA|TRBV3-1/TRBV3-2
TGTGCCAGCAGCCAAGGAGGGTCAGACGAGCAGTACTTC
CASSQGGSDEQYF
>TRBJ1-2|NA|NA|TRBV7-9
TGTGCCAGCAGCTTAGAGGGCATTGGAGGGATTATCTTC
CASSLEGIGGIIF
>TRBJ2-3|NA|TRBD2|TRBV10-1
TGCGCCAGCAGTGAGGGACTAGCGGGAGCAGATACGCAGTATTTT
CASSEGLAGADTQYF
>TRBJ1-1|NA|TRBD1|TRBV6-5
TGTGCCAGCAGTCGACAGGGGGCGACTGAAGCTTTCTTT
CASSRQGATEAFF
>TRBJ1-2|NA|NA|TRBV3-1/TRBV3-2
TGTGCCAGCCGGGGGAAAGACTATGGCTACACCTTC
CASRGKDYGYTF
>TRBJ1-3|few|TRBD1|TRBV7-9
TGTGCCAGCAGCTCCAGGGGACAGGCTGGAAACACCATATATTTT
CASSSRGQAGNTIYF
>TRBJ1-1|NA|NA|TRBV24-1
TGTGCCACCAGTGATAGCCCTATTTACACTGAAGCTTTCTTT
CATSDSPIYTEAFF
>TRBJ2-7|NA|TRBD1|TRBV2
TGTGCCAGCAGTCCATTGGAACCGGGACAGTTCCACGAGCAGTACTTC
CASSPLEPGQFHEQYF
>TRBJ2-5|once|TRBD2|TRBV2
TGTGCCAGCAGGCAGGGCGGGAGTGCCGAGACCCAGTACTTC
CASRQGGSAETQYF
>TRBJ1-1|NA|NA|TRBV18
TGTGCCAGCTCACAGGGAGCCGGGGACACTGAAGCTTTCTTT
CASSQGAGDTEAFF
>TRBJ2-1|NA|TRBD2|TRBV19
TGTGCCAGTAAGGCTAGCGGGAGCTCCTACAATGAGCAGTTCTTC
CASKASGSSYNEQFF
>TRBJ1-5|NA|NA|TRBV6-5
TGTGCCAGCAGTTATACTTATAATCAGCCCCAGCATTTT
CASSYTYNQPQHF
>TRBJ2-2|NA|NA|TRBV5-1
TGCGCCAGCAGCTCCCAGGACTGGAACACCGGGGAGCTGTTTTTT
CASSSQDWNTGELFF
>TRBJ2-3|NA|NA|TRBV27
TGTGCCAGCAGTTTATTCCCAGTAGCACCCGATCCTGGCACAGATACGCAGTATTTT
CASSLFPVAPDPGTDTQYF
>TRBJ2-5|NA|TRBD2|TRBV29-1
TGCAGCGTTCGGGAGGGACAAGAGACCCAGTACTTC
CSVREGQETQYF
>TRBJ2-1|NA|TRBD2|TRBV3-1/TRBV3-2
TGTGCCAGCAGCCGCGGGACTAGCGGGTACAATGAGCAGTTCTTC
CASSRGTSGYNEQFF
>TRBJ1-1|few|NA|TRBV2
TGTGCCAGCAGACTCGGGACCGCATTTCAGAGGGGGGCTTTCTTT
CASRLGTAFQRGAFF
>TRBJ2-2|NA|TRBD2|TRBV11-2
TGTGCCAGCAGCCGCGGGGGCACCGGGGAGCTGTTTTTT
CASSRGGTGELFF
>TRBJ2-1|few|TRBD1|TRBV6-5
TGTGCCAGCAGTTACTCGCACAGGGGGGCCTACAATGAGCAGTTCTTC
CASSYSHRGAYNEQFF
>TRBJ2-2|NA|TRBD1|TRBV13
TGTGCCAGCAGCATACAATCGGACAGGGACTCCACCGGGGAGCTGTTTTTT
CASSIQSDRDSTGELFF
>TRBJ2-5|NA|TRBD2|TRBV19
TGTGCCAGTAGCTATAGACTAGCGGGAGGGCCGGGAGAGACCCAGTACTTC
CASSYRLAGGPGETQYF
>TRBJ1-4|NA|NA|TRBV10-3
TGTGCCACCTCGCCAATTGGAGGGGAGTATGAAAAACTGTTTTTT
CATSPIGGEYEKLFF
>TRBJ1-2|NA|NA|TRBV7-6
TGTGCCAGCAGTTCCGGGCGGGGCTTTGGCTACACCTTC
CASSSGRGFGYTF